This T cell receptor (beta chain) was identified during a study of cytomegalovirus exposure and HLA in healthy donors (TCRdb year 2017). Study-level background: An earlier analysis of some 550 of the donors reported 250 to 300 Gb of sequence data and 120 million or so unique TCR beta sequences from about 200 million T cells. To predict cytomegalovirus infection status, the study combined high-throughput TCR immunosequencing, statistical association of individual TCRs with disease status, and machine learning. An earlier analysis of 500 to 750 of the donors applied high-throughput TCR beta sequencing to assess whether each TCR beta V gene segment acted as functional or pseudogenic. The T cell repertoires of 666 subjects were profiled by immunosequencing and related to cytomegalovirus serostatus. The aim of the study was to test whether cataloging public T cell receptors could identify signatures of past pathogen exposure. Donor age, sex, ethnicity and CMV serostatus were compiled together with the repertoire data. All discovery cohort repertoires had been generated using a single sequencing platform. Of the roughly 400 genotyped donors, approximately 82% fell in the genetic ancestry cluster associated with self-reported Caucasian donors. A later analysis re-analyzed previously published TCR beta repertoires from hundreds of donors and added high-resolution HLA genotyping to study TCR occurrence patterns. Four to six DR-DQ haplotypes were handled as single units for association and clustering, since linkage in the cohort was strong. HLA typing covered class I and class II loci at four-digit resolution. Among approximately 370 genotyped donors of the cohort, an average of roughly 230,000 unique TCR beta nucleotide sequences was sequenced per donor, of which roughly 17% were non-productive. A later genetic analysis took genome-wide SNP genotypes for about three fifths of the 666 donors and used that subset as a discovery cohort. The number of typed donors differed by locus: about 620-640 for A, B, C, DRB1 and DQB1; approximately 520 for DQA1; around 610 for DPA1; and about 450 for DPB1. Approximately 300 gigabases of sequencing data and around 90 million unique TCR sequences made up an early release that covered 500 to 650 HLA-typed donors. Rather than using new phenotypic data, the later analysis identified candidate immune exposures from TCR beta sequences and from how often those sequences occurred across donors. A separate validation cohort of approximately 120 different subjects was used in addition to the approximately 610-subject first cohort. Paper-wide results and their limitations: In both the original and validation cohorts, the classifier was reported to diagnose cytomegalovirus status with high specificity and sensitivity. Because some donors lacked HLA typing at each locus, the association tests relied only on the typed subset. According to a later analysis, parvovirus B19, influenza, CMV and Epstein-Barr virus appeared linked to several top co-occurrence clusters. A further reported finding was that TCR beta sequences accurately predicted the HLA-A and HLA-B alleles for most subjects in the first cohort. Roughly uniform sequencing depth across donors was assumed in presence/absence analyses, although this assumption may not hold. In a later analysis, HLA-associated TCR beta chains showed more clonal expansion and lower generation probabilities than non-associated chains that were equally common. Assigning TCR associations to individual alleles was difficult when HLA alleles, especially DR and DQ, strongly co-occurred. The 87-base-pair reads could not distinguish some IMGT-functional V segments, including TRBV6-2 and TRBV6-3, so those segments were excluded. In a later analysis, most CMV-associated TCR beta chains were found to appear HLA-restricted, with HLA associations seemingly driven largely by CMV exposure. The earlier analysis of fewer than 750 of the donors excluded roughly 16 rarely observed V segments, including chromosome 9 orphons, because counts were too low. Linkage disequilibrium might explain the correlated functional status among segregating V segments, but an unknown experimental factor could not be ruled out. In this cohort, only TCR beta chains were sequenced, and detectable features were limited by the absence of alpha or paired-chain data. According to a later genetic analysis, donors in an Asian-associated ancestry cluster had fewer N-insertions in productive TCRs than the approximately 710-donor mean. The authors suggested that the approach could potentially be generalized to other disease states and immunological phenotypes. In an earlier analysis of approximately 590 of the donors, most TCR beta V segments appeared in productive rearrangements about 87% or about 30% of the time, broadly matching IMGT annotations. While some public TCRs were present in many individuals, most TCR sequences turned up only very rarely across donors. For the cohort, immune exposure information was limited to CMV serostatus. A later genetic analysis associated a missense DCLRE1C variant with V-gene and J-gene trimming of TCR beta chains, and an independent cohort replicated the association. According to a later analysis, TCR association rates differed among HLA loci, with DRB1 alleles showing the most associated TCRs and HLA-C alleles showing the fewest. A total of 150 to 200 TCR beta chains were listed by the study as associated with cytomegalovirus. A group of highly shared sequence variants was considered likely to be a technical artifact of the sequencing pipeline. Specific HLA alleles were associated with more than 15,000 TCR beta sequences at a false discovery rate of 0.05 in a later analysis. Three of the identified cytomegalovirus-associated TCR beta chains were confirmed in vitro to be specific for cytomegalovirus antigens.

In total, just over 650 healthy bone marrow donors made up the cohort. At the time of sampling, all cohort members were nominally healthy, though unrecorded immune exposures were likely present. The donor was CMV seronegative and was included in the group of a few hundred seronegative cohort members. Every donor gave a peripheral blood sample, and the peripheral blood mononuclear cells from that sample were used for TCR beta sequencing. Genomic DNA was extracted from the blood cell samples with the Qiagen DNeasy Blood Extraction Kit. Library prep was done by the immunoSEQ multiplex PCR assay. The multiplex PCR relied on a mix of 60 forward primers for TCR Vbeta segments and 13 reverse primers for TCR Jbeta segments. A multiplex PCR assay on genomic DNA amplified the CDR3 region of rearranged TCR beta genes. Amplified TCR beta libraries were sequenced as 87-base-pair reads on the Illumina HiSeq System. The study's own analysis went as follows. Across the 666 repertoires, a later analysis counted approximately 83 million unique TCR beta chains, some 11 million of which were shared by at least two donors. Raw reads were error-corrected and collapsed into unique sequences with a nearest-neighbor algorithm that merged closely related sequences to remove PCR and sequencing errors. Alignment of CDR3 sequences to IMGT reference sequences was used to assign V, D and J gene segments. For a sequence to be retained, a match of at least six nucleotides was required to both a V gene segment and a J gene segment. Rearrangements were classified as productive when the CDR3 lacked stop codons and remained in frame with V and J, and all other rearrangements were classified as non-productive. CDR3 was defined by IMGT convention, running from the second conserved V-encoded cysteine to the conserved J-encoded phenylalanine. In an earlier analysis of just under 600 of the donors, sequences lacking an unambiguous match to a single V gene segment were excluded. An earlier analysis of several hundred of the donors called V segments functional above 56.7% productive rearrangements and segregating when the between-donor standard deviation exceeded 5%. A statistical classification framework was built for diagnosing cytomegalovirus status from the catalog of TCR beta chain sequences. In a later analysis, V and J genes were assigned by comparing TCR nucleotide sequences against IMGT/GENE-DB human TR gene sequences. A later analysis assigned CDR3 sequences and most-parsimonious VDJ recombination scenarios with the TCRdist pipeline. In a later analysis, each TCR beta chain was defined by its CDR3 amino acid sequence together with its V-gene family, and reads lacking a unique V-gene family were excluded. To address suspected cross-contamination and a sequencing artifact, a later analysis removed around 590 highly shared, low-generation-probability nucleotide sequences. For each public chain, a later analysis derived a clonal expansion index from normalized ranks of inferred template counts within each repertoire. In a later analysis, generation probabilities were computed with a VDJ recombination model fitted to out-of-frame rearrangements, and the resulting probabilities were checked against IGoR. In a later analysis, TCR-TCR, TCR-HLA and TCR-CMV co-occurrence was scored with hypergeometric tests, and a repertoire-size bias correction was applied to TCR pairs. In a later analysis, false discovery rates were estimated by permuting HLA or CMV assignments 20 times. A later analysis grouped co-occurring TCRs with DBSCAN, adding TCRdist sequence similarity when clustering within HLA-allele-positive subsets. Repertoires with fewer than 30,000 or more than 120,000 public chains were left out of co-occurrence clustering, as were about 5 repertoires with anomalous nucleotide sharing. TCRdb took this table from immuneACCESS and kept in-frame rearrangements with V and J called. Such tables lack part of the clones; where checked against another copy, unresolved V genes explain under half of the gap, and the rest is unexplained. That table supplies the V and J calls and clone size; D and trimming were determined from the DNA. The sample table records about 120,000 clones; approximately 80% of these occur just once. Around 1.4% of the sample goes to the ten largest clones.

Its CDR3 holds 13 amino acids, cysteine through phenylalanine. Just the 39-base CDR3 DNA is kept, in frame starting at base 1. V is cut by 0 bases and J by 4 bases, and the space between the germline ends is 3 bases. Via the germline V gene (reference sequence), CDR1 is LNHNV and CDR2 YYDKDF. Worth noting for this clone: It lacks a known antigen. No per-base quality is available; no much larger clone lies one base away.

The chain is assembled from TRBV15 and TRBJ1-4, with the D gene not clear enough to name. The sequenced material came from PBMCs. This receptor was taken from a woman under 30 in good health and CMV-seronegative. CDR3 reads: CATSRDRNEKLFF. The DNA reads as follows: TGTGCCACCAGCAGAGATCGTAATGAAAAACTGTTTTTT.